In this sample, the clone carrying this TCR beta chain turned up once. This record comes from a study of blood T cell repertoires in COVID-19. The protocol was immunoSEQ multiplex PCR, while the TCRdb copy is restricted to in-frame clones and leaves out a portion. Among over 200,000 clones, roughly 84% were seen once, and the ten largest hold roughly 6.2%. With 5 bases clipped from V and 8 bases from J, the junction kept 11 bases outside the gene matches. This CDR3 spans 16 amino acids. Germline loops: CDR1 SSHAT, CDR2 FNYEAQ (reference sequence). The chain recombines TRBV7-7 with TRBJ2-2; 10 bases are shared with TRBD2. This clonotype was sampled from a woman between 40 and 50 years old who had recovered from COVID-19. Sample: PBMCs or T cells enriched from blood (not recorded which). The CDR3 loop reads CASSASGSEEIGELFF. CDR3 DNA sequence: TGTGCCAGCAGCGCTAGCGGGAGTGAGGAGATTGGGGAGCTGTTTTTT.